These T cell receptor beta chains were read from a single sample in a study of T cell repertoires in cytomegalovirus infection. For these TCRs, the target antigens are not known. MiXCR was run by TCRdb on the reads, yielding one entry per CDR3 protein. The sample includes 100,000 to 150,000 distinct CDR3 sequences, over 25% of them seen just once. The specimen was CD8+ T cells from cultured PBMCs, collected from culture after CMV antigen stimulation. These TCRs come from a human donor in good health (CMV status not recorded). Some clones in this sample may be carry-over from other donors' samples. The CDR3 runs from the conserved cysteine through the conserved F or W. The order of the fields is CDR3 DNA, CDR3 protein, D gene, J gene, clone size, V gene. A D gene is named only where the DNA matches it firmly. Expanded clones are given a class, and other clones once, few, many or no size at all.

DNA: TGTGCCAGTAGTATCTCGGCAGGGGGTAGTAACTACGAGCAGTACTTC
CDR3: CASSISAGGSNYEQYF
D: TRBD1
J: TRBJ2-7
size: -
V: TRBV19

DNA: TGTGCCAGCAGTGAGGGATTTTGGGCCAGACGGGATGAGCAGTTCTTC
CDR3: CASSEGFWARRDEQFF
D: -
J: TRBJ2-1
size: many
V: TRBV6-1

DNA: TGTGCCAGCAGCACAGGACAGGGGCTGTTATTCGGGGAGCTGTTTTTT
CDR3: CASSTGQGLLFGELFF
D: TRBD1
J: TRBJ2-2
size: few
V: TRBV7-6

DNA: TGTGCCAGCAGTTACTCCCCCGGGACAGGCCCCCTCCAAGAGACCCAGTACTTC
CDR3: CASSYSPGTGPLQETQYF
D: TRBD1
J: TRBJ2-5
size: -
V: TRBV6-2/TRBV6-3

DNA: TGTGCCAGCAGCGCGAAGAGTGGACGGGGAATCTCCTACGAGCAGTACTTC
CDR3: CASSAKSGRGISYEQYF
D: -
J: TRBJ2-7
size: few
V: TRBV7-2

DNA: TGTGCCAGCAGTTACCCCGGCACAGATACGCAGTATTTT
CDR3: CASSYPGTDTQYF
D: -
J: TRBJ2-3
size: few
V: TRBV27

DNA: TGTGCCAGCAGCTCCACCGACAGGCGAACAGATACGCAGTATTTT
CDR3: CASSSTDRRTDTQYF
D: -
J: TRBJ2-3
size: -
V: TRBV7-6

DNA: TGTGCCAGCAGACCCGATAACGACAGAAACACAGATACGCAGTATTTT
CDR3: CASRPDNDRNTDTQYF
D: -
J: TRBJ2-3
size: -
V: TRBV6-2/TRBV6-3

DNA: TGTGCCAGCAGCGTAGCAGACACTCTGGGCAATGAAAAACTGTTTTTT
CDR3: CASSVADTLGNEKLFF
D: -
J: TRBJ1-4
size: -
V: TRBV9

DNA: TGTGCCAGCAGCCTAATTAGCGGGGGGGCCGATGAGCAGTTCTTC
CDR3: CASSLISGGADEQFF
D: TRBD2
J: TRBJ2-1
size: -
V: TRBV27

DNA: TGTGCCAGCAGTCCCACCCAGAGGACAGGGGGACTGGCTGGGGCCAACGTCCTGACTTTC
CDR3: CASSPTQRTGGLAGANVLTF
D: TRBD1
J: TRBJ2-6
size: few
V: TRBV28

DNA: TGTGCCAGCAGTGAGAGCAGATCCTCCTACGAGCAGTACTTC
CDR3: CASSESRSSYEQYF
D: -
J: TRBJ2-7
size: -
V: TRBV25-1

DNA: TGTGCCAGCAGCTCCGCGTACTTTAACGAGCAGTACTTC
CDR3: CASSSAYFNEQYF
D: -
J: TRBJ2-7
size: medium-sized
V: TRBV7-2

DNA: TGCAGTGCGATACCATACTCAGGGTACGAGCAGTACTTC
CDR3: CSAIPYSGYEQYF
D: -
J: TRBJ2-7
size: -
V: TRBV20-1

DNA: TGCGCCAGCAGTCCCTCTATCGACACTAACTATGGCTACACCTTC
CDR3: CASSPSIDTNYGYTF
D: -
J: TRBJ1-2
size: few
V: TRBV4-1

DNA: TGTGCCATATTTACAGGGTACACTGAAGCTTTCTTT
CDR3: CAIFTGYTEAFF
D: -
J: TRBJ1-1
size: few
V: TRBV12-3/TRBV12-4

DNA: TGTGCCGAGACTAGGACGTTTATACTGGGTGGCTACACCTTC
CDR3: CAETRTFILGGYTF
D: -
J: TRBJ1-2
size: -
V: TRBV7-4

DNA: TGTGCCAGCAGCTCAGGTGGGCCTGAGCAGTTCTTC
CDR3: CASSSGGPEQFF
D: -
J: TRBJ2-1
size: -
V: TRBV7-3

DNA: TGTGCCAGCAGAGAGAACCCCCGGAGGACAGAGTCCTACGAGCAGTACTTC
CDR3: CASRENPRRTESYEQYF
D: -
J: TRBJ2-7
size: -
V: TRBV6-2/TRBV6-3

DNA: TGTGCCAGCAGTCTACCCGGGACAGGGGGCGCGGATACGCAGTATTTT
CDR3: CASSLPGTGGADTQYF
D: TRBD1
J: TRBJ2-3
size: -
V: TRBV12-3/TRBV12-4

DNA: TGTGCCAGCAGACAAGGGACAGGAGTAAATAATTCACCCCTCCACTTT
CDR3: CASRQGTGVNNSPLHF
D: TRBD1
J: TRBJ1-6
size: -
V: TRBV27

DNA: TGTGCCAGCAGCCGGACCGGGACAAGAGGCTACACCTTC
CDR3: CASSRTGTRGYTF
D: -
J: TRBJ1-2
size: -
V: TRBV27

DNA: TGTGCCAGCAGTTACTCTAACCCCGGAATGCTCCACTTT
CDR3: CASSYSNPGMLHF
D: -
J: TRBJ1-6
size: -
V: TRBV6-2/TRBV6-3

DNA: TGTGCCAGTAGTAACGGGCAGTTCACAGATACGCAGTATTTT
CDR3: CASSNGQFTDTQYF
D: -
J: TRBJ2-3
size: -
V: TRBV19

DNA: TGTGCCAGCAGCTCCGGAGTAGCGGAATACAATGAGCAGTTCTTC
CDR3: CASSSGVAEYNEQFF
D: -
J: TRBJ2-1
size: -
V: TRBV7-9

DNA: TGTGCCAGCAGCGCAGGGGGACTAGCGGGAGACAATGAGCAGTTCTTC
CDR3: CASSAGGLAGDNEQFF
D: TRBD2
J: TRBJ2-1
size: once
V: TRBV9

DNA: TGTGCCAGCAGTGAAGCCCCAGGTTCCTACGAGCAGTACTTC
CDR3: CASSEAPGSYEQYF
D: -
J: TRBJ2-7
size: -
V: TRBV6-1

DNA: TGTGCCAGCAGCCCAAGGGGGGATGAGCAGTTCTTC
CDR3: CASSPRGDEQFF
D: -
J: TRBJ2-1
size: -
V: TRBV7-9

DNA: TGTGCCAGCAGTGAAAGCCTGCCGGGACTAAAAGAGACCCAGTACTTC
CDR3: CASSESLPGLKETQYF
D: TRBD2
J: TRBJ2-5
size: -
V: TRBV2

DNA: TGTGCCAGCAGTGAAGCTATGGGACAGTACACAGATACGCAGTATTTT
CDR3: CASSEAMGQYTDTQYF
D: TRBD1
J: TRBJ2-3
size: -
V: TRBV2

DNA: TGTGCCAGCAGTTTATATGGGGGAAACCAAGAGACCCAGTACTTC
CDR3: CASSLYGGNQETQYF
D: -
J: TRBJ2-5
size: -
V: TRBV27

DNA: TGTGCCAGCAGTGTAAACGACGGAGTCCAGGAGGACGAGCAGTACTTC
CDR3: CASSVNDGVQEDEQYF
D: -
J: TRBJ2-7
size: few
V: TRBV6-5

DNA: TGTGCCAGCAGTTACGAGGACTCAGCCGGGCCAGGGCCCCAGCATTTT
CDR3: CASSYEDSAGPGPQHF
D: -
J: TRBJ1-5
size: -
V: TRBV6-6

DNA: TGTGCCAGTAGTATAGGTGACTCTGAGGCCTACGAGCAGTACTTC
CDR3: CASSIGDSEAYEQYF
D: -
J: TRBJ2-7
size: few
V: TRBV19

DNA: TGTGCTAGCAGCTTTGGACCGCAAGAGACCCAGTACTTC
CDR3: CASSFGPQETQYF
D: -
J: TRBJ2-5
size: few
V: TRBV7-7

DNA: TGTGCCAGCAGCTTAGCGGGTGACTATAGCAATCAGCCCCAGCATTTT
CDR3: CASSLAGDYSNQPQHF
D: -
J: TRBJ1-5
size: many
V: TRBV7-2

DNA: TGTGCCAGCAGCTCCCTCCACGAGCAGTACTTC
CDR3: CASSSLHEQYF
D: -
J: TRBJ2-7
size: few
V: TRBV7-8

DNA: TGCAGTGCTAGGGAGTACAGGGGTGTAAACACTGAAGCTTTCTTT
CDR3: CSAREYRGVNTEAFF
D: TRBD1
J: TRBJ1-1
size: -
V: TRBV20-1

DNA: TGTGCCAGCAGACAGGCGGCCTCTCCCTATGGCTACACCTTC
CDR3: CASRQAASPYGYTF
D: -
J: TRBJ1-2
size: few
V: TRBV7-6

DNA: TGTGCCAGCAGTTACTCTAGAACCTACAATGAGCAGTTCTTC
CDR3: CASSYSRTYNEQFF
D: -
J: TRBJ2-1
size: -
V: TRBV6-5

DNA: TGTGCCAGCAGTTACTCGGATTTGATGGAGAATGAGCAGTTCTTC
CDR3: CASSYSDLMENEQFF
D: -
J: TRBJ2-1
size: -
V: TRBV6-2/TRBV6-3

DNA: TGTGCCAGCAGCCCAGGGACTAGGGGCACGCAGTATTTT
CDR3: CASSPGTRGTQYF
D: TRBD2
J: TRBJ2-3
size: few
V: TRBV12-3/TRBV12-4

DNA: TGTGCCAGCAGCGTCTACCCTCAGGGGGACGAGCAGTACTTC
CDR3: CASSVYPQGDEQYF
D: TRBD1
J: TRBJ2-7
size: few
V: TRBV9

DNA: TGTGCCAGCAGCTTAGGGCGCACTAGCGGGGGGGCCGGCAATGAGCAGTTCTTC
CDR3: CASSLGRTSGGAGNEQFF
D: TRBD2
J: TRBJ2-1
size: few
V: TRBV7-2

DNA: TGTGCCAGCAGTGATTGGAGAAGCTCCTACGAGCAGTACTTC
CDR3: CASSDWRSSYEQYF
D: -
J: TRBJ2-7
size: -
V: TRBV6-1

DNA: TGTGCCAGCAGCTTACTCCTCACAGATACGCAGTATTTT
CDR3: CASSLLLTDTQYF
D: -
J: TRBJ2-3
size: many
V: TRBV7-2

DNA: TGCGCCAGCAGCCAAGAGACACTGACTGAAGCTTTCTTT
CDR3: CASSQETLTEAFF
D: -
J: TRBJ1-1
size: few
V: TRBV4-1

DNA: TGTGCCAGCAGCAAAAACCCGAGGGCCAACGTCCTGACTTTC
CDR3: CASSKNPRANVLTF
D: -
J: TRBJ2-6
size: -
V: TRBV27

DNA: TGTGCCAGCAATATAAACAGGGGGCCAGCTTTCGGCTACACCTTC
CDR3: CASNINRGPAFGYTF
D: TRBD1
J: TRBJ1-2
size: -
V: TRBV7-2

DNA: TGCAGTGCGCTGGTTACAGTAGGACCTTACGAGCAGTACTTC
CDR3: CSALVTVGPYEQYF
D: -
J: TRBJ2-7
size: -
V: TRBV20-1

DNA: TGTGCCAGCAGTTCATCACCCGGGACAGTAGCCTACGAGCAGTACTTC
CDR3: CASSSSPGTVAYEQYF
D: TRBD1
J: TRBJ2-7
size: -
V: TRBV27

DNA: TGTGCCTCAAGACAGGACACTGAAGCTTTCTTT
CDR3: CASRQDTEAFF
D: -
J: TRBJ1-1
size: -
V: TRBV10-3

DNA: TGTGCCAGCAGATCAGGACAGATCAATCAGCCCCAGCATTTT
CDR3: CASRSGQINQPQHF
D: -
J: TRBJ1-5
size: -
V: TRBV28

DNA: TGCGCCAGCAGCCAAGGATCGGGGGACCAAGAGACCCAGTACTTC
CDR3: CASSQGSGDQETQYF
D: -
J: TRBJ2-5
size: -
V: TRBV4-1